Listed below are T cell receptor beta chains from one sample, sequenced in a study of blood T cell repertoires in COVID-19. Produced via immunoSEQ multiplex PCR; TCRdb's table is partial and in-frame only. The sample has about 410,000 clones; about 90% are singletons. The specimen was PBMCs or T cells enriched from blood (not recorded which). These TCRs come from a man between 18 and 29 years old who had recovered from COVID-19. Both conserved end residues are part of each CDR3. The order of the fields is V gene, J gene, CDR3 protein.

>TRBV28|TRBJ1-5
CASTRGLGQPQHF
>TRBV10-3|TRBJ1-1
CAARDTGRNTEAFF
>TRBV30|TRBJ2-3
CAWSVLGAKTDTQYF
>TRBV23-1|TRBJ1-6
CASSQCNSGAFYNSPLHF
>TRBV2|TRBJ1-4
CASSPPPRGEKLFF
>TRBV18|TRBJ1-1
CASSPNRNTEAFF
>TRBV6-5|TRBJ2-4
CASDTPLAKNIQYF
>TRBV5-5|TRBJ2-7
CASSLGPQGEQYF
>TRBV11-2|TRBJ1-2
CASSPTTMEGSNTF
>TRBV10-1|TRBJ1-1
CASSGTAGDTEAFF
>TRBV3-1/TRBV3-2|TRBJ1-6
CASSQEAANSPLHF
>TRBV10-1|TRBJ1-5
CARGEGGSNQPQHF
>TRBV6-1|TRBJ1-5
CASSVGVGQGPQPQHF